Below, 18 T cell receptor beta chains from the same sample are listed, as sequenced in a study of cytomegalovirus exposure and HLA in healthy donors. Primers: 60 Vbeta forward and 13 Jbeta reverse. TCRdb's table, derived via immunoSEQ multiplex PCR, lists solely in-frame clones and lacks some. This sample's clone table lists roughly 100,000 clones. Specimen: PBMCs. The receptors stem from a woman under 40 in good health and CMV-seronegative.

Here the CDR3 DNA reads TGTGCCAGCAGCTCACCGACAGGGACCTACGAGCAGTACTTC. Translated, it gives CASSSPTGTYEQYF. This chain links TRBV11-3 with TRBJ2-7, with 7 bases fitting TRBD1. CDR3 length: 14 amino acids. Per the germline V gene, CDR1 is SGHNT and CDR2 is YENEEA. Trimming took 4 bases from V and 2 from J; bases not matched to a gene: 5.

J is TRBJ2-1 and V is TRBV27; 13 bases are a match to TRBD2. V lost 7 bases, J lost 1 base, and 16 bases stayed unmatched. This CDR3 is 20 amino acids long. Per germline, CDR1 MNHEY and CDR2 SMNVEV (reference sequence). CDR3 loop: CASTLNPGLAGSKSYNEQFF. DNA of the CDR3: TGTGCCAGCACACTTAATCCGGGACTAGCGGGATCAAAGTCCTACAATGAGCAGTTCTTC.

This chain connects TRBV7-3 to TRBJ2-1; 7 bases align to TRBD2. CDR1 is SGHTA, CDR2 FQGTGA, per germline. V dropped 5 bases and J dropped 14; count of bases not matched to a gene: 12. The CDR3 length is 13 residues. CDR3 in DNA: TGTGCCAGCAGCCGATCTGGACTAGATCCTGAGTTCTTC. Translation: CASSRSGLDPEFF.

This chain joins TRBV19 and TRBJ2-7; 7 bases fit TRBD1. J lost 5 bases, V lost 5 bases, and 12 bases had no gene match. This CDR3 has 15 residues. Germline assignment: CDR1 LNHDA and CDR2 SQIVND (reference sequence). CDR3 amino acids: CASSLLGGQRHEQYF. DNA for the CDR3: TGTGCCAGTAGTCTGCTAGGGGGCCAGAGGCACGAGCAGTACTTC.

This chain uses TRBV19 with TRBJ1-1, with 9 positions matching TRBD1. The V and J ends lost 3 bases and 4 bases, in that order; junction bases with no gene match: 9. Germline CDR1 reads LNHDA; CDR2 reads SQIVND (reference sequence). The CDR3 is made up of 16 amino acids. CDR3 amino acids: CASSIPPDRGTTEAFF. CDR3 sequence (DNA): TGTGCCAGTAGTATCCCTCCAGACAGGGGGACCACTGAAGCTTTCTTT.

The chain recombines TRBV6-5 with TRBJ1-2; TRBD1 matches 7 bases. With 6 bases clipped from V and 0 bases from J, the junction kept 7 bases outside the gene matches. CDR1 MNHEY and CDR2 SVGAGI come from the germline V gene. The CDR3 runs 15 residues. CDR3 DNA: TGTGCCAGCAGCCTTACAGGGACAGCTAACTATGGCTACACCTTC. It is translated as CASSLTGTANYGYTF.

The rearrangement joins TRBV5-1 to TRBJ2-3; 12 bases map to TRBD2. V was clipped by 4 bases and J by 2 bases; unmatched bases: 8. Germline lookup yields CDR1 SGHRS and CDR2 YFSETQ. CDR3 size: 17 residues. The CDR3 DNA reads TGCGCCAGCAGCCCTCATGGACTAGCGGGAATCACAGATACGCAGTATTTT. It codes for CASSPHGLAGITDTQYF.

This chain uses TRBV28 with TRBJ2-3; 10 nucleotides agree with TRBD2. V was clipped by 7 bases and J by 5 bases; unmatched bases: 6. The CDR3 has 14 residues. Germline lookup yields CDR1 MDHEN and CDR2 SYDVKM. CDR3: CASIASGGRDTQYF. The DNA for the CDR3 is TGTGCCAGCATCGCTAGCGGGGGAAGAGATACGCAGTATTTT.

The chain links TRBV6-1 to TRBJ2-5; D perhaps matches TRBD1 (5 bases). The J call may be mistaken, given a closer DNA end match to TRBJ2-7. In germline, CDR1 is MNHNS, CDR2 SASEGT. The CDR3 has 14 residues. CDR3 sequence reads: CASSLGTGSYEQYF. The CDR3, as DNA: TGTGCCAGCAGTTTAGGAACAGGCTCCTACGAGCAGTACTTC.

The chain is built from TRBV4-2 and TRBJ1-1; 9 positions agree with TRBD1. Germline V gene data show CDR1 as LGHNA and CDR2 as YNFKEQ. CDR3 length equals 14 residues. With V trimmed by 4 bases and J by 6 bases, 6 bases remained unmatched. The CDR3, as DNA: TGTGCCAGCAGCCCGACAGACAGGGGGGCTGAAGCTTTCTTT. It encodes CASSPTDRGAEAFF.

The chain employs TRBV28 and TRBJ2-5, with 10 bases identical to TRBD2. The CDR3 sequence is 14 residues long. V trimming: 6 bases; J trimming: 4 bases; junction bases outside the gene matches: 5. Germline-derived CDR1 and CDR2 are MDHEN and SYDVKM. Written as DNA, the CDR3 is TGTGCCAGCAGACTAGCGGGACTTGGAGAGACCCAGTACTTC. Protein sequence: CASRLAGLGETQYF.

This sequence joins TRBV7-3 and TRBJ2-7; D might be TRBD1 (5 bases). CDR3 length: 15 residues. Germline V gives CDR1 SGHTA, CDR2 FQGTGA. V lost 5 bases, J lost 2 bases, and 16 bases lay in between. The CDR3: CASSPDSFAAYEQYF. The DNA for the CDR3 is TGTGCCAGCAGCCCAGACAGCTTCGCCGCCTACGAGCAGTACTTC. The entire variable domain, with the rest obtained from reference TRBV7-3 and TRBJ2-7, is as follows: GAGVSQTPSNKVTEKGKYVELRCDPISGHTALYWYRQSLGQGPEFLIYFQGTGAADDSGLPNDRFFAVRPEGSVSTLKIQRTERGDSAVYLCASSPDSFAAYEQYFGPGTRLTVT.

V usage is TRBV27 and J usage is TRBJ2-7; TRBD2 matches 7 bases. CDR3 size: 13 residues. Looked up from germline, CDR1 is MNHEY and CDR2 is SMNVEV (reference sequence). Trimming cost V 7 bases and J 2 bases; bases outside gene matches: 5. Here the CDR3 DNA reads TGTGCCAGCAAGGTGCGGGAGACCTACGAGCAGTACTTC. Amino acid sequence: CASKVRETYEQYF.

The gene calls are TRBV7-9 and TRBJ2-1; 9 bases align to TRBD2. Per the germline V gene, CDR1 is SEHNR and CDR2 is FQNEAQ (reference sequence). The V gene end was trimmed by 3 bases and the J gene end by 5 bases; junction bases not matched to a gene: 5. The CDR3 is 15 amino acids. As DNA, the CDR3 is TGTGCCAGCAGCTTTACTAGCGGGCAAAACAATGAGCAGTTCTTC. Its translation is CASSFTSGQNNEQFF.

Remarks on this clone: This CDR3 is also generated by other DNA sequences in the sample. The J gene is TRBJ2-7, the V gene TRBV27; the D gene is possibly TRBD1 (6 bases). V was pared by 6 bases and J by 2 bases, with 17 bases between. This CDR3 region has 15 residues. Germline V gene lookup returns CDR1 MNHEY and CDR2 SMNVEV (reference sequence). The CDR3 DNA reads TGTGCCAGCAGCTTCCCCGGGACACCTACCTACGAGCAGTACTTC. As protein: CASSFPGTPTYEQYF.

The V and J genes are TRBV10-1 and TRBJ2-7, with TRBD2 identical over 9 bases. With V trimmed by 3 bases and J by 3 bases, 6 bases remained unmatched. Germline-derived CDR1 and CDR2 are WNHNN and SYGVQD (reference sequence). This CDR3 is 15 amino acids long. The CDR3 region has the DNA TGCGCCAGCAGTGATCGGGAAGCGGGAGGCTACGAGCAGTACTTC. Encoded protein: CASSDREAGGYEQYF.

The chain has TRBV5-6 and TRBJ2-7; D is unresolved. The CDR3 is 11 residues long. Germline assignment: CDR1 SGHDT and CDR2 YYEEEE. V lost 4 bases and J lost 3, with 5 bases in between. DNA for the CDR3: TGTGCCAGCAGCCACAGCTACGAGCAGTACTTC. Protein sequence: CASSHSYEQYF.

This chain links TRBV27 with TRBJ1-2, with 10 nucleotides matching TRBD1. Germline CDR1 is MNHEY and CDR2 is SMNVEV (reference sequence). J gave up 1 base and V 0 bases, and 5 bases lay outside the gene matches. The CDR3 loop spans 17 amino acids. The CDR3 bases are TGTGCCAGCAGTTTATCGGTGGGACAGGGGTATAACTATGGCTACACCTTC. Its translation: CASSLSVGQGYNYGYTF.